This T cell receptor beta chain originates from a study of T cell changes during pregnancy in multiple sclerosis (dated by TCRdb to about 2019). Regarding the research as a whole: The study examined how the T cell repertoire changed over the course of pregnancy in women with multiple sclerosis.

The library was made by the immunoSEQ multiplex PCR assay. TCRdb stores this immuneACCESS table with in-frame sequences only. Part of the clones is absent; in the studies checked, under half of the shortfall reflects unresolved V genes, and no reason is known for the rest. The sample table holds about 85,000 clones, of which roughly 90% were seen once. Roughly 2.5% of the sample is in the top ten clones. For this clone: Its target antigen remains unknown. Compared with germline, one end of the junction differs, possibly owing to a read error.

Material: peripheral blood, obtained in the first trimester of pregnancy. This sequence originates from a female donor with multiple sclerosis, enrolled in a pregnancy study.

The sequenced DNA is TGTGCCAGCAGCGTAGGGCCCGACAGGGAAAACACTGAAGCTTTCTTT. Its translation is CASSVGPDRENTEAFF. The sequence links TRBV13 to TRBJ1-1, and 7 junctional nucleotides match TRBD1. Including the terminal cysteine and phenylalanine, the CDR3 comprises 16 residues. The DNA shown is the 48-base CDR3, in frame from base 1. The CDR1 and CDR2 encoded by the germline V gene (reference sequence) are PRHDT and FYEKMQ.